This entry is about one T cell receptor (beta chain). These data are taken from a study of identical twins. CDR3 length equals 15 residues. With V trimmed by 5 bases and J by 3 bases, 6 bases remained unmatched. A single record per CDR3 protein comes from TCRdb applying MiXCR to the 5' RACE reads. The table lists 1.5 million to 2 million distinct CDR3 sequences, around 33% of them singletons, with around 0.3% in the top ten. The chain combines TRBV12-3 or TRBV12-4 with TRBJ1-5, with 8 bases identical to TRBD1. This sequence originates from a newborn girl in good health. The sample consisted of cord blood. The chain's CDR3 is CASSLRTGNNQPQHF. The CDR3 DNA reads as TGTGCCAGCAGTCTCCGGACAGGGAACAATCAGCCCCAGCATTTT.